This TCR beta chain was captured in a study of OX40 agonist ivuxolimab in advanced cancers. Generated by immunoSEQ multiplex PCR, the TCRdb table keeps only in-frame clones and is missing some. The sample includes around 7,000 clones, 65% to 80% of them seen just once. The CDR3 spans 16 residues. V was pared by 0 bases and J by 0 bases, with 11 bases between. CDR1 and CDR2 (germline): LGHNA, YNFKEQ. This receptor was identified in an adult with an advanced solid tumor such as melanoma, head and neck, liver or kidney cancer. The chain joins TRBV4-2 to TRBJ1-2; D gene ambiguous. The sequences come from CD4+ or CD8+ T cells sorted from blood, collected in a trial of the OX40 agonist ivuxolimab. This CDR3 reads CASSQEWSRANYGYTF. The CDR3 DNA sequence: TGTGCCAGCAGCCAAGAATGGAGTCGAGCTAACTATGGCTACACCTTC.